These 13 T cell receptor beta chains were sequenced from one sample in a study of Ad26.COV2.S vaccination and SARS-CoV-2 variants. Repertoires were generated with immunoSEQ multiplex PCR, while TCRdb's copy carries only in-frame clones and drops some. The table has some 370,000 clones, around 82% seen once. Treatment denoted: about 20 received Ad26.COV2.S at low or high dose, single or two shots; 5 received placebo; per-sample allocation not given. Each sample was drawn 63 days after the first injection (of vaccine or placebo). The source was peripheral blood, collected in a trial of Ad26.COV2.S vaccine versus placebo. Receptor source: a person between 18 and 59 years old who received the Ad26.COV2.S COVID-19 vaccine or a placebo.

The chain joins TRBV27 to TRBJ2-3; 10 bases line up with TRBD2. J was trimmed by 2 bases and V by 1 base; bases with no gene match: 6. The CDR3 runs to 17 residues. From germline, CDR1 is MNHEY and CDR2 SMNVEV (reference sequence). CDR3 amino acids: CASSLFASGGYTDTQYF. The CDR3 coding sequence is TGTGCCAGCAGTTTATTCGCTAGCGGGGGTTACACAGATACGCAGTATTTT.

The chain recombines TRBV28 with TRBJ2-3; 8 bases agree with TRBD2. Germline V gene lookup returns CDR1 MDHEN and CDR2 SYDVKM. The CDR3 sequence is 13 residues long. Here the CDR3 DNA reads TGTGCGTCTCTAGCGGGCAACACAGATACGCAGTATTTT. Translation: CASLAGNTDTQYF.

This chain joins TRBV11-2 and TRBJ2-5; TRBD2 aligns across 11 bases. V lost 7 bases to trimming and J lost 2 bases; unmatched junction nucleotides: 3. From germline, CDR1 is SGHAT and CDR2 FQNNGV. This CDR3 region has 14 residues. The CDR3 nucleotides are TGTGCCAGCACCAGACTAGCGGGACAAGAGACCCAGTACTTC. Translated, it gives CASTRLAGQETQYF. Looking up the rest from reference TRBV11-2 and TRBJ2-5 gives the full variable domain: EAGVAQSPRYKIIEKRQSVAFWCNPISGHATLYWYQQILGQGPKLLIQFQNNGVVDDSQLPKDRFSAERLKGVDSTLKIQPAKLEDSAVYLCASTRLAGQETQYFGPGTRLLVL.

V gene TRBV7-9 combines with J gene TRBJ2-5; the match to TRBD2 covers 10 bases. The length of the CDR3 is 14 residues. The V gene end was trimmed by 2 bases and the J gene end by 5 bases; junction bases not matched to a gene: 2. Germline loops: CDR1 SEHNR, CDR2 FQNEAQ (reference sequence). The CDR3 coding sequence is TGTGCCAGCAGCTTAACTAGCGGGATTGAGACCCAGTACTTC. Translated, it gives CASSLTSGIETQYF.

The chain carries TRBV29-1 and TRBJ2-2, with TRBD2 matching over 7 bases. Unmatched junction bases numbered 6, after V lost 3 bases and J lost 5 bases. CDR3 length: 14 amino acids. Germline V gene lookup returns CDR1 SQVTM and CDR2 ANQGSEA. The DNA of the CDR3 is TGCAGCGTTGACGGCGGGGGTCGGACCGGGGAGCTGTTTTTT. The encoded protein is CSVDGGGRTGELFF.

The chain combines TRBV5-1 with TRBJ2-7, with 9 bases matching TRBD1. Germline assignment: CDR1 SGHRS and CDR2 YFSETQ. The CDR3 consists of 15 residues. Trimming removed 4 bases from V and 5 bases from J; junction bases left unmatched: 10. CDR3 region: CASSPQGAQYHEQYF. The CDR3 DNA reads TGCGCCAGCAGCCCACAGGGGGCGCAGTACCACGAGCAGTACTTC.

The gene calls are TRBV3-1 (or the pseudogene TRBV3-2) and TRBJ2-5; 7 bases fit TRBD2. Germline V gene sequence: CDR1 LGHDT, CDR2 YNNKEL (reference sequence). The CDR3 totals 15 residues. V trimming: 7 bases; J trimming: 1 base; junction bases outside the gene matches: 9. The CDR3: CASTLTSGGQETQYF. The CDR3 bases are TGTGCCAGCACCTTGACATCGGGGGGCCAAGAGACCCAGTACTTC.

This clone came up a few times. V gene TRBV28 combines with J gene TRBJ2-2; TRBD2 aligns across 11 bases. The CDR3 runs 17 residues. Germline trimming cut 4 bases from V and 4 bases from J; bases unmatched to any gene: 8. The V gene's germline CDR1 is MDHEN and CDR2 SYDVKM. CDR3 DNA: TGTGCCAGCAGTTCGGCCCGGCTAGCGGGGGGCACCGGGGAGCTGTTTTTT. This encodes CASSSARLAGGTGELFF.

This chain connects TRBV12-5 to TRBJ1-1; weak D call: TRBD1 (5 bases). Trimming shortened V by 1 base and J by 8 bases, and 17 bases separated the two germline ends. Looked up from germline, CDR1 is LGHNT and CDR2 is FRNRAP. The CDR3 is 15 amino acids. The CDR3 protein is CASGLAGGKGPEAFF. CDR3 DNA sequence: TGTGCTAGTGGTTTGGCCGGCGGGAAGGGGCCAGAAGCTTTCTTT. Variable domain in full (rest from reference TRBV12-5 and TRBJ1-1): DARVTQTPRHKVTEMGQEVTMRCQPILGHNTVFWYRQTMMQGLELLAYFRNRAPLDDSGMPKDRFSAEMPDATLATLKIQPSEPRDSAVYFCASGLAGGKGPEAFFGQGTRLTVV.

The rearrangement links TRBV7-9 to TRBJ2-3; possible D gene TRBD1, 6 bases. Trimming took off 6 bases at V and 3 bases at J, with 7 bases between the two ends. From germline, CDR1 is SEHNR and CDR2 FQNEAQ (reference sequence). This CDR3 comprises 12 residues. CDR3 sequence reads: CASRRGTDTQYF. The CDR3 region has the DNA TGTGCCAGCAGGAGGGGGACAGATACGCAGTATTTT.

V is TRBV3-1 (or the pseudogene TRBV3-2) and J is TRBJ1-2, with D unclear. The CDR3 has 12 amino acids. V dropped 0 bases and J dropped 4 bases, with 3 bases sitting between them. Germline loops: CDR1 LGHDT, CDR2 YNNKEL (reference sequence). CDR3 sequence reads: CASSQDSYGYTF. CDR3 DNA: TGTGCCAGCAGCCAAGACAGCTATGGCTACACCTTC.

This clone was observed a few times. The chain combines TRBV30 with TRBJ1-6; 8 bases line up with TRBD1. This CDR3 comprises 14 residues. Germline CDR1 and CDR2: GTSNPN and SVGIG (reference sequence). The ends lost 2 bases at V and 10 bases at J; junction bases unmatched: 7. The CDR3 is CAWSPQTGVSPLHF. CDR3 sequence (DNA): TGTGCCTGGAGTCCTCAGACAGGGGTGTCACCCCTCCACTTT.

This sequence joins TRBV11-3 and TRBJ2-5; 7 bases line up with TRBD2. With 1 base clipped from V and 5 bases from J, the junction kept 10 bases outside the gene matches. The CDR3 contains 16 residues. Germline CDR1 reads SGHNT; CDR2 reads YENEEA. CDR3 in amino acids: CASSLGGSSRIETQYF. The CDR3 DNA sequence: TGTGCCAGCAGCTTAGGCGGGAGCAGTCGTATTGAGACCCAGTACTTC.